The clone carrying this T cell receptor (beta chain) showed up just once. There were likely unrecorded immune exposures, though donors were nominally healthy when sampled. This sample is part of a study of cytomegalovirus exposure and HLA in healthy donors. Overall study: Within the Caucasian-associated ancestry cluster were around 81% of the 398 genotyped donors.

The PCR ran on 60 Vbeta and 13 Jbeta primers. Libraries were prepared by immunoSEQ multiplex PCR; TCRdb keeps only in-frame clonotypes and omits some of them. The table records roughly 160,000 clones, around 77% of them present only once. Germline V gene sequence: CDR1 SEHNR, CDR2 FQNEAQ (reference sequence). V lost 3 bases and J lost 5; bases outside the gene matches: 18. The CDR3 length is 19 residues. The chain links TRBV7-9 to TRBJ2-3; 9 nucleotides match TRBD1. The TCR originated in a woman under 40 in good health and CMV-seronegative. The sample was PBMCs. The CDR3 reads CASSFRQIPGQGLRDTQYF. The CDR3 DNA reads TGTGCCAGCAGCTTTCGGCAAATTCCGGGACAGGGTTTGAGAGATACGCAGTATTTT.